The entry that follows covers one T cell receptor (beta chain) sequence. The CDR3 extends over 14 amino acids. Per germline, CDR1 SEHNR and CDR2 FQNEAQ (reference sequence). The ends were cut back, 5 bases at V and 7 bases at J, with 18 bases in the middle. In the CD4+ fraction, cells were divided into CD45RA+ naive and CD45RA-negative memory subsets. These data originate in a study of shared clonotypes between healthy human individuals. On the study more broadly: Per donor, three plates held CD4 naive cells, three held CD4 memory, two held CD8 naive and one held CD8 memory.

TCRdb's copy holds only in-frame clones and misses some; the assay was immunoSEQ multiplex PCR. This sample has 2 million to 3 million clones, with 80% to 95% found just once. This clonotype was obtained from a man in his late teens or twenties in good health. Some clones in this sample may be carry-over from other donors' samples. Sequencing input: naive CD4+ T cells from PBMCs. Documented subset: CD45RA+ positively selected. The V call is TRBV7-9, the J call TRBJ2-7; D remains unclear. Written as DNA, the CDR3 is TGTGCCAGCAGCCCCAGACTGGCGCTGGGGGAGCAGTACTTC. It translates to CASSPRLALGEQYF.